This TCR beta chain was captured by sequencing in a study of blood T cell repertoires in COVID-19. Across the study: The United States, Italy and Spain provided the acute and convalescent COVID-19 samples.

Original processing notes: It was from reference gene primer amplification that nucleated cell counts were estimated. Profiling relied on immunoSEQ multiplex PCR, and the TCRdb table lists in-frame clones only, not all of them. V, J and clone size were drawn from that table, and D and trimming were deduced from the DNA. The sample lists hundreds of thousands of clones, less than 90% seen once, with around 2.5% in the top ten. The V end lost 1 base, the J end lost 4 bases, and 11 bases lay between the germline ends. CDR1 and CDR2 from the germline V gene are SGHNT and YYREEE (reference sequence). This CDR3 comprises 14 residues. This clone has only one observation.

The sequencing sample was made of peripheral blood. The chain links TRBV5-4 to TRBJ1-2, with a possible D match to TRBD1 (5 bases). This receptor was taken from a woman between 65 and 79 years old with active or convalescent COVID-19. The CDR3 protein is CASSLPGLGYGYTF. The CDR3 DNA sequence: TGTGCCAGCAGCTTGCCAGGGCTCGGCTATGGCTACACCTTC.